Below are 31 T cell receptor beta chains sequenced from a single sample in a study of post-analysis software for immune sequencing data. Points from the study as a whole: About 5 TRBV segments were more frequent in patients than controls; TRBV5-6, TRBV5-1 and TRBV20-1 belonged to this group.

cDNA libraries for TCR beta contained unique molecular identifiers. TCRdb ran MiXCR on the PCR reads and lists one entry per CDR3 protein. The sample records approximately 400,000 distinct CDR3 sequences, roughly 36% being singletons. Antigens of these TCRs are unknown. Sequencing used blood. Receptors originate from a girl between 5 and 17 years old with multiple sclerosis.

This clonotype appeared a few times. This rearrangement joins TRBV11-1 to TRBJ1-1; 7 bases align to TRBD1. Germline loops: CDR1 SGHAT, CDR2 FQDESV (reference sequence). V shed 1 base and J 1 base; nucleotides not matched to a gene: 3. CDR3 length: 15 amino acids. In DNA form, the CDR3 reads TGTGCCAGCAGCTTAGTTGAGGGGGCGAACACTGAAGCTTTCTTT. Its translation is CASSLVEGANTEAFF.

The sample holds a few counts of this clonotype. The chain is built from TRBV6-6 and TRBJ1-1, with 12 bases matching TRBD1. The CDR3 totals 14 residues. Germline loops: CDR1 MNHNY, CDR2 SVGAGI (reference sequence). Trimming cost V 2 bases and J 6 bases; bases outside gene matches: 1. The CDR3 bases are TGTGCCAGCAGTTACGGGACAGGGGGCCCTGAAGCTTTCTTT. Translated: CASSYGTGGPEAFF.

The chain employs TRBV11-2 and TRBJ2-5, with a possible D match to TRBD2 (5 bases). This CDR3 has 16 residues. V gave up 4 bases and J gave up 4 bases, with 19 bases separating them. Germline loops: CDR1 SGHAT, CDR2 FQNNGV. Written as DNA, the CDR3 is TGTGCCAGCAGCTACCGGGCCGAAGACTACCTAGAGACCCAGTACTTC. As protein: CASSYRAEDYLETQYF.

This clonotype appeared a few times. The junction differs from germline at one of its ends, possibly a read error. J is TRBJ1-2 and V is TRBV10-3; TRBD1 is a possible D gene (6 bases). The CDR3 is 13 residues long. Germline V lookup: CDR1 ENHRY, CDR2 SYGVKD. CDR3 protein: CAISATGRNGYTF. The CDR3 DNA follows: TGTGCCATCAGTGCTACAGGGAGGAATGGCTACACCTTT.

This clonotype was counted a few times. The V gene is TRBV27, the J gene TRBJ2-5; 9 bases agree with TRBD2. J gave up 1 base and V 5 bases, and 5 bases lay outside the gene matches. This CDR3 spans 15 amino acids. Germline V gene data show CDR1 as MNHEY and CDR2 as SMNVEV (reference sequence). The CDR3: CASSPLAGFQETQYF. For the CDR3, the DNA is TGTGCCAGCAGTCCACTAGCGGGTTTCCAAGAGACCCAGTACTTC.

This clonotype was found a few times. This chain connects TRBV27 to TRBJ1-5, with D maybe TRBD1 (5 bases). V dropped 5 bases and J dropped 2 bases, with 13 bases sitting between them. Germline-derived CDR1 and CDR2 are MNHEY and SMNVEV (reference sequence). The length of the CDR3 is 15 residues. The CDR3 spells CASSPQVGGNQPQHF. The CDR3 nucleotides read TGTGCCAGCAGTCCCCAGGTGGGGGGCAATCAGCCCCAGCATTTT.

This clonotype was seen a single time. The chain is built from TRBV7-9 and TRBJ2-7, with 9 nucleotides matching TRBD2. J lost 0 bases, V lost 4 bases, and 7 bases had no gene match. The CDR3 is 16 amino acids. The germline V gene encodes CDR1 SEHNR and CDR2 FQNEAQ (reference sequence). Written as DNA, the CDR3 is TGTGCCAGCAGCTGGCCCCTAGCGGGGCTCTCCTACGAGCAGTACTTC. It yields the protein CASSWPLAGLSYEQYF. Using reference TRBV7-9 and TRBJ2-7 for the parts outside the CDR3, the full variable domain is DTGVSQNPRHKITKRGQNVTFRCDPISEHNRLYWYRQTLGQGPEFLTYFQNEAQLEKSRLLSDRFSAERPKGSFSTLEIQRTEQGDSAMYLCASSWPLAGLSYEQYFGPGTRLTVT.

This clonotype was seen more than once but under ten times. The chain is built from TRBV27 and TRBJ2-3, with a weak D call TRBD2 (6 bases). V shed 7 bases and J shed 0 bases, with 14 bases lying between them. The CDR3 covers 15 residues. Germline CDR1 and CDR2: MNHEY and SMNVEV (reference sequence). The CDR3 nucleotides are TGTGCCAGCAATGGGAGGCAGACTAGCACAGATACGCAGTATTTT. Protein product: CASNGRQTSTDTQYF.

The chain employs TRBV29-1 and TRBJ2-1; D is ambiguous. The CDR3 spans 12 residues. V was pared by 3 bases and J by 7 bases, with 10 bases between. Germline V gene data show CDR1 as SQVTM and CDR2 as ANQGSEA. CDR3 residues: CSVEAWGNEQFF. CDR3 DNA: TGCAGCGTTGAGGCCTGGGGAAATGAGCAGTTCTTC.

The chain recombines TRBV20-1 with TRBJ1-1; D remains unclear. The V end lost 2 bases, the J end lost 1 base, and 5 bases lay between the germline ends. This CDR3 contains 12 residues. Germline V gives CDR1 DFQATT, CDR2 SNEGSKA (reference sequence). The DNA of the CDR3 is TGCAGTGCTAGACTGGGGAACACTGAAGCTTTCTTT. It specifies CSARLGNTEAFF.

On this clonotype: Possible read error: a much larger clone is one base away. V gene TRBV20-1 combines with J gene TRBJ2-5; D might be TRBD2 (6 bases). The CDR3 spans 12 residues. Germline lookup yields CDR1 DFQATT and CDR2 SNEGSKA (reference sequence). CDR3 nucleotide sequence: TGCAATGCTGGACGGGGGCAAGAGACCCAGTACTTC. Protein: CNAGRGQETQYF.

The DNA of the CDR3 is TGTGCCAGCGCTTCTCTCGGGCGGGGTGAAACAGATACGCAGTATTTT. This translates into CASASLGRGETDTQYF. This chain uses TRBV3-1 with TRBJ2-3, with a possible D match to TRBD2 (6 bases). This CDR3 is built from 16 residues. Germline loops: CDR1 LGHDT, CDR2 YNNKEL (reference sequence). Trimming pared 8 bases from V and 3 bases from J, leaving 21 bases between.

The chain couples TRBV24-1 to TRBJ2-7; 10 bases map to TRBD1. Germline V gene sequence: CDR1 KGHDR, CDR2 SFDVKD. The CDR3 contains 15 residues. Germline trimming cut 7 bases from V and 7 bases from J; bases unmatched to any gene: 12. The CDR3 DNA sequence: TGTGCCACCAGGGATGGGGGGACAGGGGAAACGGAGCAGTACTTC. Protein: CATRDGGTGETEQYF.

The chain has TRBV5-1 and TRBJ2-7; 7 bases are shared with TRBD1. Per germline, CDR1 SGHRS and CDR2 YFSETQ. This CDR3 is built from 17 residues. Trimming at V came to 0 bases and at J to 3 bases, leaving 12 bases not matched to a gene. CDR3 in amino acids: CASSLDHRHRGVYEQYF. The CDR3 DNA follows: TGCGCCAGCAGCTTGGACCATCGGCACAGGGGCGTCTACGAGCAGTACTTC.

The CDR3 bases are TGTGCCAGCAGCTTAGAGGGATCTAATTCACCCCTCCACTTT. Residues: CASSLEGSNSPLHF. This chain uses TRBV7-8 with TRBJ1-6; no firm D call. The V end lost 1 base, the J end lost 6 bases, and 7 bases lay between the germline ends. CDR1 is SGHVS and CDR2 is FQNEAQ in the germline V gene. This CDR3 comprises 14 residues.

Only a few counts were recorded for this clonotype. This chain joins TRBV4-1 and TRBJ2-1, with D unresolved. This CDR3 has 14 amino acids. CDR1 MGHRA and CDR2 YSYEKL come from the germline V gene. Trimming left V 0 bases short and J 9 bases short, with 12 bases between. CDR3 residues: CASSQDALWSEQFF. CDR3 sequence (DNA): TGCGCCAGCAGCCAAGATGCGCTCTGGAGTGAGCAGTTCTTC.

This clonotype was observed a few times. The rearrangement uses TRBV3-1 and TRBJ2-7; D may match TRBD1 or TRBD2 (5 bases each). This CDR3 spans 15 amino acids. V lost 1 base and J 2 bases, leaving 12 bases between the germline ends. Germline values: CDR1 LGHDT, CDR2 YNNKEL (reference sequence). The CDR3 nucleotides read TGTGCCAGCAGCCAAGGAGAGGGGTACACCTACGAGCAGTACTTC. It is translated as CASSQGEGYTYEQYF.

This sequence joins TRBV7-9 and TRBJ1-4, with D perhaps TRBD1 (5 bases). Germline V gene lookup returns CDR1 SEHNR and CDR2 FQNEAQ (reference sequence). The CDR3 consists of 13 residues. V lost 4 bases and J 5 bases, leaving 8 bases between the germline ends. The CDR3 nucleotides read TGTGCCAGCAGCTGGGACCTCAATGAAAAACTGTTTTTT. It translates to CASSWDLNEKLFF.

This clonotype has ten or more counts. V gene TRBV4-1 combines with J gene TRBJ2-1, with D perhaps TRBD1 or TRBD2 (6 bases each). Between the trimmed V and J ends, which lost 4 bases and 8 bases, there was a span of 27 bases. The germline CDR1 and CDR2 sequences are MGHRA and YSYEKL. The CDR3 runs 18 residues. The CDR3 bases are TGCGCCAGCAGCCTCGGGATCACCGGGGGCAGGAGAAGACATGAGCAGTTCTTC. Its protein product is CASSLGITGGRRRHEQFF.

The chain has TRBV6-6 and TRBJ1-5; the D gene is possibly TRBD1 (6 bases). CDR3 length: 14 residues. V shed 4 bases and J shed 4 bases, with 11 bases lying between them. Germline CDR1 MNHNY, CDR2 SVGAGI (reference sequence). CDR3: CASSLDSYNQPQHF. For the CDR3, the DNA is TGTGCCAGCAGTTTGGACAGCTATAATCAGCCCCAGCATTTT.

The genes are TRBV15 and TRBJ1-5; perhaps TRBD1 as D (6 bases). This CDR3 region has 13 residues. Between the trimmed V and J ends, which lost 5 bases and 12 bases, there was a span of 17 bases. Germline V gene lookup returns CDR1 LNHNV and CDR2 YYDKDF (reference sequence). The CDR3, as DNA: TGTGCCACCAGCGCGACCAAACAGGGACTCCAGCATTTT. Translated: CATSATKQGLQHF.

This clonotype has more than one count but fewer than ten. The rearrangement links TRBV10-3 to TRBJ2-5; D is unresolved. Trimming took 0 bases from V and 5 from J, leaving 7 bases between them. Looked up from germline, CDR1 is ENHRY and CDR2 is SYGVKD. The CDR3 extends over 13 amino acids. Here the CDR3 DNA reads TGTGCCATCAGTGAGTCCCCTATGGAGACCCAGTACTTC. Its protein product is CAISESPMETQYF.

The genes are TRBV7-9 and TRBJ2-1, with TRBD2 as a possible D gene (5 bases). This CDR3 is built from 13 residues. Germline V gene lookup returns CDR1 SEHNR and CDR2 FQNEAQ (reference sequence). With 5 bases removed from V and 5 bases from J, the gap between germline ends came to 10 bases. As DNA, the CDR3 is TGTGCCAGCAGCCGATGGACTGACAATGAGCAGTTCTTC. It translates to CASSRWTDNEQFF.

The chain joins TRBV11-2 to TRBJ2-5; D is possibly TRBD2 (5 bases). The CDR3 loop spans 14 amino acids. Trimming cost V 3 bases and J 5 bases, with 13 bases left between them. Germline assignment: CDR1 SGHAT and CDR2 FQNNGV. CDR3 residues: CASSFVGGRETQYF. The CDR3 DNA reads TGTGCCAGCAGCTTTGTCGGAGGAAGGGAGACCCAGTACTTC.

This clonotype was detected a few times. The chain combines TRBV29-1 with TRBJ2-3, with 10 bases fitting TRBD2. CDR3 length equals 15 residues. Per the germline V gene, CDR1 is SQVTM and CDR2 is ANQGSEA. The V segment lost 0 bases and the J segment 5 bases; nucleotides outside the gene matches: 5. CDR3 sequence: CSVEDLAGAGDTQYF. Here the CDR3 DNA reads TGCAGCGTTGAAGATCTAGCGGGGGCGGGAGATACGCAGTATTTT.

The chain combines TRBV28 with TRBJ2-1; D uncertain. Trimming removed 9 bases at V and 2 bases at J, with 14 bases between. Germline assignment: CDR1 MDHEN and CDR2 SYDVKM. This CDR3 is built from 14 residues. The CDR3 DNA is TGTGCCAGTTACCCAGGTCAGGCCTACAATGAGCAGTTCTTC. Amino acid sequence: CASYPGQAYNEQFF.

V and J are TRBV5-1 and TRBJ2-7; D not certain. CDR1 is SGHRS, CDR2 YFSETQ, per germline. The germline V and J ends were trimmed by 0 bases and 2 bases, with 12 bases remaining between them. This CDR3 has 15 amino acids. DNA of the CDR3: TGCGCCAGCAGCTTGGACCCCGACTTTCCCTACGAGCAGTACTTC. Translated, it gives CASSLDPDFPYEQYF.

The genes are TRBV6-1 and TRBJ1-1; perhaps TRBD1 as D (5 bases). CDR3 size: 14 residues. Trimming removed 7 bases at V and 3 bases at J, with 15 bases between. Germline CDR1 MNHNS, CDR2 SASEGT. The CDR3 DNA is TGTGCCAGCAATCTCGGGGGGTCGGACACTGAAGCTTTCTTT. Its translation is CASNLGGSDTEAFF.

The chain has TRBV5-1 and TRBJ2-3; weak D call: TRBD1 (6 bases). Germline V lookup: CDR1 SGHRS, CDR2 YFSETQ. Deletions cut 7 bases from V and 0 bases from J, with 12 bases between. The CDR3 spans 14 residues. The CDR3 DNA follows: TGCGCCAGCGGGGCGGACAGAAGCACAGATACGCAGTATTTT. This translates into CASGADRSTDTQYF.

This clonotype occurred a few times. The J gene is TRBJ2-3, the V gene TRBV5-1; D is unresolved. Looked up from germline, CDR1 is SGHRS and CDR2 is YFSETQ. Trimming cost V 3 bases and J 1 base, with 12 bases left between them. The CDR3 spans 15 residues. The CDR3 loop is CASSSISGGTDTQYF. CDR3 DNA: TGCGCCAGCAGCTCGATCTCTGGCGGCACAGATACGCAGTATTTT.

This chain uses TRBV6-5 with TRBJ1-2, with TRBD1 as a possible D gene (6 bases). Germline V CDR1 and CDR2: MNHEY, SVGAGI. CDR3 length equals 20 residues. V was pared by 0 bases and J by 0 bases, with 23 bases between. The CDR3 sequence: CASSYSYLDRGRSSNYGYTF. DNA of the CDR3: TGTGCCAGCAGTTACTCGTACCTGGACAGAGGCCGCTCCTCTAACTATGGCTACACCTTC.